This T cell receptor (beta chain) was retrieved from a study of blood T cell repertoires in COVID-19 (dated by TCRdb to the early 2020s). Turning to the overall study: Samples from collaborators originated in the United States, Italy and Spain and spanned both the acute and convalescent phases of COVID-19. The material from the prospective study consisted of cDNA or gDNA derived from T cells, B-cell-depleted T cells, or PBMCs. Deeply sampled blood TCRbeta repertoires from subjects exposed to, actively infected with, or recovered from COVID-19 were included in the dataset. The repertoires were made available in a free public database intended to serve as a resource for research on the immune response to SARS-CoV-2. The samples were drawn from the first 160 participants of the ongoing ImmuneRACE study and from 1,254 subjects provided by 6 global collaborators. Sample metadata almost always included a de-identified subject ID, COVID-19 status, age in years and sex. Where available, HLA class I and class II types were obtained from metadata supplied by the sample provider rather than from assay-based typing.

Spanning cysteine to phenylalanine, the CDR3 consists of 14 amino acids. Only CDR3 DNA is held: 42 bases, read in frame from base 1. CDR1 and CDR2, per the germline V gene (reference sequence), are MNHEY and SMNVEV. At the junction V is shortened by 2 bases and J by 1 base, with 6 bases in between. Enrolling through a virtual design, the prospective study's participants ranged in age from roughly 18 to 95 years and lived across 24 United States geographic areas. Cohort assignment in the prospective study relied on participant-reported clinical history from a screening survey and a study questionnaire. ImmuneRACE Cohort 3 recovered participants were defined by two consecutive negative NP/OP PCR tests, healthcare professional clearance, or symptom resolution. In the prospective study, mobile phlebotomists collected whole blood, serum and a nasopharyngeal or oropharyngeal swab from each participant. Over a roughly two-month period, participants in the prospective study had the option of providing additional blood draws and questionnaires. Blood samples from the prospective study were shipped frozen or at room temperature prior to DNA extraction.

TCRbeta CDR3 regions were amplified from genomic DNA by means of the immunoSEQ Assay, a bias-controlled multiplex PCR. Turning to the authors' computational methods: The number of nucleated cells in each sample was estimated from the amplification of reference gene primers within the assay. To quantify the absolute abundance of each unique TCRbeta CDR3 rearrangement, sequence reads were collapsed and filtered. For each sample, productive Simpson clonality was calculated by taking the square root of Simpson's diversity index across productive rearrangements. Here the immuneACCESS table is served through TCRdb, limited to in-frame sequences with V and J called. Missing clones are a known gap in these copies; in checked studies unresolved V genes cover under half, and the rest lacks a known reason. D and trimming were read from the DNA, whereas the V and J calls and clone size are those reported in that table. The sample records 180,000 or so clones, about four fifths of which are singletons. The ten largest clonotypes hold less than 8.5% of the sample.

Study-wide findings and limitations: The amount of clinical and demographic metadata varied by source and participant and was provided uncurated.

About this clone itself: What antigen it recognizes has not been identified. No base quality values were provided; no much bigger clone lies one nucleotide off.

The receptor was derived from a middle-aged man who had recovered from COVID-19. The sample taken for sequencing was PBMCs or T cells enriched from blood (not recorded which). In this chain, TRBV27 is recombined with TRBJ1-5; a tentative D match to TRBD1 spans 5 bases. The nucleotide sequence reads TGTGCCAGCAGTTTAAAGGGGAGCAATCAGCCCCAGCATTTT. This yields the protein CASSLKGSNQPQHF.